Listed below are T cell receptor beta chains from one sample, sequenced in a study of blood T cell repertoires in COVID-19. The table came from immunoSEQ multiplex PCR; TCRdb's copy has only in-frame clones and leaves some out. The data show more than 150,000 clones, with around 85% seen just once and around 2.5% held by the top ten. Sequenced input: peripheral blood. The origin of the receptors is a woman aged 70-85 years with acute or convalescent COVID-19. The conserved cysteine and the conserved F or W are not part of the CDR3 here. The size of a clone is reported for some rows only, either as once, few or many, or as a class for expanded clones.

TRBJ2-2,NA,TRBV18,ASSPPLRQGGTGELF
TRBJ1-2,NA,TRBV6-5,ASSYSVASQQWGYT
TRBJ1-1,NA,TRBV7-9,ASSLDGTWGTEAF
TRBJ1-3,once,TRBV18,ASSPAQGAQNTIY
TRBJ1-4,NA,TRBV11-2,ASSQLRGFGEKLF
TRBJ1-2,NA,TRBV6-2/TRBV6-3,ASSITSSANYGYT
TRBJ1-3,NA,TRBV10-3,AIGTTGGSSGNTIY
TRBJ2-1,NA,TRBV9,ASSVVPSGVGEQF
TRBJ1-5,once,TRBV30,AWSVGGLPSNQPQH
TRBJ1-1,once,TRBV18,ASSPSDREAF
TRBJ1-2,few,TRBV9,ASSGGQGALNYGYT
TRBJ1-5,few,TRBV28,ASSPRQGGKRQPQH
TRBJ2-2,NA,TRBV9,ASSQSPGTGELF
TRBJ2-3,NA,TRBV11-3,ASSQGVRGGPDTQY
TRBJ1-2,NA,TRBV7-9,ASSLGSDTYGYT
TRBJ1-6,NA,TRBV19,ASTRGQTNSPLH
TRBJ1-6,NA,TRBV2,ASSEEGFWKNSPLH
TRBJ1-2,NA,TRBV27,ASRSTGTVAYGYT
TRBJ2-1,NA,TRBV7-9,ASSPRGGQGFIYEQF
TRBJ1-1,few,TRBV18,ASSGTGMNTEAF
TRBJ1-3,NA,TRBV5-1,ASRESDRAAGNTIY
TRBJ2-7,NA,TRBV6-5,ASSTGTGSSYEQY
TRBJ2-2,NA,TRBV28,ASRQTTGGSGELF
TRBJ1-1,NA,TRBV6-5,ASCDRAVSSRAF
TRBJ2-4,NA,TRBV7-8,ASSLVGFGSKNIQY
TRBJ2-2,NA,TRBV24-1,ATSDFTGGAAGELF
TRBJ1-2,NA,TRBV4-2,ASSQGDREGYT
TRBJ2-5,NA,TRBV24-1,ATTRAEKGRDRGLETQY
TRBJ1-5,NA,TRBV19,ASSNTGGPQPQH
TRBJ2-3,NA,TRBV12-3/TRBV12-4,ASSLATDTQY